Presented here are 11 T cell receptor beta chains from one specimen sequenced in a study of blood T cell repertoires in COVID-19 (dated by TCRdb to the early 2020s). Libraries were constructed by the immunoSEQ multiplex PCR assay. As stored in TCRdb, this immuneACCESS dataset retains in-frame rearrangements with V and J assigned. A fraction of the clones does not appear; measured against another copy, unresolved V genes explain less than half of the discrepancy, and the remainder lacks a known reason. In all, the sample holds about 160,000 clones, and about three quarters of those were seen once. The ten most abundant clones make up roughly 8.3% of the sample. The source material was peripheral blood. These TCRs come from a man in his 60s with acute or convalescent COVID-19.

Only one count was recorded for this clone. The chain recombines TRBV14 with TRBJ2-2; TRBD1 aligns across 8 bases. The V gene end was trimmed by 5 bases and the J gene end by 5 bases; junction bases not matched to a gene: 4. The CDR3 contains 14 residues. Germline-derived CDR1 and CDR2 are SGHDN and FVKESK. The CDR3 DNA reads as TGTGCCAGCAGCGCCAGGGGGCGGACCGGGGAGCTGTTTTTT. Translated, it gives CASSARGRTGELFF. The entire variable domain, with the rest obtained from reference TRBV14 and TRBJ2-2, is as follows: EAGVTQFPSHSVIEKGQTVTLRCDPISGHDNLYWYRRVMGKEIKFLLHFVKESKQDESGMPNNRFLAERTGGTYSTLKVQPAELEDSGVYFCASSARGRTGELFFGEGSRLTVL.

The CDR3 bases are TGTGCCAGTAGCCAGGGGCAGGGTGGGGACACTGAAGCTTTCTTT. This gives the protein CASSQGQGGDTEAFF. The chain combines TRBV19 with TRBJ1-1, with a weak D call TRBD1 (6 bases). Trimming left V 6 bases short and J 3 bases short, with 17 bases between. Germline lookup yields CDR1 LNHDA and CDR2 SQIVND (reference sequence). The CDR3 is made up of 15 amino acids.

The V and J genes are TRBV29-1 and TRBJ1-1, with 8 bases aligning to TRBD1. Germline CDR1 SQVTM, CDR2 ANQGSEA. The V and J ends lost 7 bases and 6 bases, in that order; junction bases with no gene match: 7. The CDR3 sequence is 12 residues long. The CDR3 is CSGQGMSSEAFF. The CDR3 bases are TGCAGCGGACAGGGGATGAGCTCTGAAGCTTTCTTT. Based on the CDR3 plus reference TRBV29-1 and TRBJ1-1, the full variable domain is SAVISQKPSRDICQRGTSLTIQCQVDSQVTMMFWYRQQPGQSLTLIATANQGSEATYESGFVIDKFPISRPNLTFSTLTVSNMSPEDSSIYLCSGQGMSSEAFFGQGTRLTVV.

The rearrangement links TRBV7-9 to TRBJ1-2, with TRBD1 as a possible D gene (5 bases). Germline V gene lookup returns CDR1 SEHNR and CDR2 FQNEAQ (reference sequence). The CDR3 runs to 14 residues. The ends were cut back, 5 bases at V and 4 bases at J, with 14 bases in the middle. The CDR3 loop is CASSTSQGFYGYTF. In DNA, the CDR3 is TGTGCCAGCAGCACATCGCAGGGCTTCTATGGCTACACCTTC.

J is TRBJ2-5 and V is TRBV30, with 11 bases fitting TRBD2. The CDR3 covers 15 residues. The germline V gene encodes CDR1 GTSNPN and CDR2 SVGIG (reference sequence). J lost 5 bases, V lost 4 bases, and 9 bases had no gene match. The chain's CDR3 is CAWTQLAGGRETQYF. CDR3 DNA: TGTGCCTGGACCCAGTTAGCGGGGGGGAGGGAGACCCAGTACTTC.

The gene calls are TRBV24-1 and TRBJ2-5; maybe TRBD1 (5 bases). This CDR3 contains 14 residues. CDR1 KGHDR and CDR2 SFDVKD come from the germline V gene. Trimming took off 4 bases at V and 4 bases at J, with 12 bases between the two ends. DNA for the CDR3: TGTGCCACCAGTGAGGGCAGGGTGGCAGAGACCCAGTACTTC. This gives the protein CATSEGRVAETQYF.

This chain uses TRBV7-2 with TRBJ2-7; tentative D call: TRBD2 (6 bases). V gave up 0 bases and J gave up 1 base, with 13 bases separating them. Germline CDR1 is SGHTA and CDR2 is FQGNSA. This CDR3 is 16 amino acids long. The CDR3 DNA follows: TGTGCCAGCAGCTTAGCGGTGACCGGGAGTTCCTACGAGCAGTACTTC. Protein: CASSLAVTGSSYEQYF. Supplemented by reference TRBV7-2 and TRBJ2-7, the full variable domain reads GAGVSQSPSNKVTEKGKDVELRCDPISGHTALYWYRQSLGQGLEFLIYFQGNSAPDKSGLPSDRFSAERTGGSVSTLTIQRTQQEDSAVYLCASSLAVTGSSYEQYFGPGTRLTVT.

The gene calls are TRBV11-3 and TRBJ2-3, with TRBD2 matching 16 bases. Germline trimming cut 5 bases from V and 6 bases from J; bases unmatched to any gene: 8. The CDR3 is 17 residues long. Germline V lookup: CDR1 SGHNT, CDR2 YENEEA. DNA for the CDR3: TGTGCCAGCAGCGAAGGGACTAGCGGGGGGGCCCGGGATACGCAGTATTTT. It translates to CASSEGTSGGARDTQYF.

The chain recombines TRBV7-9 with TRBJ1-4; D possibly corresponds to TRBD1 (5 bases). Between the trimmed V and J ends, which lost 0 bases and 1 base, there was a span of 9 bases. This CDR3 is built from 16 residues. Germline lookup yields CDR1 SEHNR and CDR2 FQNEAQ (reference sequence). The CDR3 coding sequence is TGTGCCAGCAGCTTAGCAGGGCAGGGAACTAATGAAAAACTGTTTTTT. It yields the protein CASSLAGQGTNEKLFF.

The V and J genes are TRBV30 and TRBJ1-4, with 8 bases that match TRBD1. Germline V lookup: CDR1 GTSNPN, CDR2 SVGIG (reference sequence). The CDR3 spans 16 residues. Unmatched junction bases numbered 8, after V lost 4 bases and J lost 1 base. CDR3 sequence reads: CAWTQGQGETNEKLFF. DNA for the CDR3: TGTGCCTGGACCCAAGGACAGGGTGAAACTAATGAAAAACTGTTTTTT.

The chain couples TRBV6-5 to TRBJ1-5; D is perhaps TRBD1 (6 bases). Per the germline V gene, CDR1 is MNHEY and CDR2 is SVGAGI. The CDR3 consists of 11 residues. Trimming stripped 6 bases from V and 14 bases from J, with 14 bases between. The CDR3 nucleotides read TGTGCCAGCAGATCCCCCCACAGGGAGCATTTT. It encodes CASRSPHREHF.